One and the same sample provided the 12 T cell receptor beta chains below, sequenced in a study of T cell repertoires in cytomegalovirus infection. TCRdb reprocessed the reads via MiXCR and lists one record per CDR3 protein. The table lists about 310,000 distinct CDR3 sequences, 15% to 20% of them singletons. Input material: PBMCs. The receptors were gathered from a human donor in good health (CMV status not recorded). Some clones in this sample may be carry-over from other donors' samples.

This clonotype was seen ten or more times. The chain carries TRBV6-1 and TRBJ2-3; D ambiguous. The V gene's germline CDR1 is MNHNS and CDR2 SASEGT. Deletions cut 5 bases from V and 8 bases from J, with 17 bases between. The CDR3 extends over 14 amino acids. CDR3 region: CASSKRAPEATQYF. The CDR3 region has the DNA TGTGCCAGCAGTAAACGTGCCCCTGAGGCTACGCAGTATTTT.

The gene calls are TRBV5-5 and TRBJ2-1; D gene ambiguous. V was trimmed by 6 bases and J by 0 bases, leaving 7 bases between them. This CDR3 region has 13 residues. Per germline, CDR1 SGHKS and CDR2 YYEKEE (reference sequence). CDR3 in DNA: TGTGCCAGCACCCCCAGCTCCTACAATGAGCAGTTCTTC. Residues: CASTPSSYNEQFF.

This clonotype has a count of ten or more. The chain recombines TRBV28 with TRBJ2-7, with D hard to call. Trimming stripped 3 bases from V and 2 bases from J, with 14 bases between. The CDR3 has 15 amino acids. CDR1 is MDHEN and CDR2 is SYDVKM in the germline V gene. Here the CDR3 DNA reads TGTGCCAGCAGTTTTTGGGGTAGTCCTACCTACGAGCAGTACTTC. This gives the protein CASSFWGSPTYEQYF.

CDR3 amino acids: CASSGQGDWSGELFF. The CDR3 DNA reads as TGTGCCAGCAGTGGACAGGGGGACTGGTCCGGGGAGCTGTTTTTT. J is TRBJ2-2 and V is TRBV6-1; 9 bases map to TRBD1. Germline CDR1 MNHNS, CDR2 SASEGT. The J segment lost 6 bases and the V segment lost 4 bases, leaving 6 bases of the junction unmatched. CDR3 length: 15 amino acids.

This clonotype was detected many times. The J gene is TRBJ1-4, the V gene TRBV7-2; tentatively, D is TRBD1 (5 bases). Germline V gives CDR1 SGHTA, CDR2 FQGNSA. Trimming left V 3 bases short and J 8 bases short, with 10 bases between. This CDR3 is 13 amino acids long. CDR3 region: CASSFTGREKLFF. CDR3 DNA: TGTGCCAGCAGCTTCACGGGGCGGGAAAAACTGTTTTTT.

This chain connects TRBV5-1 to TRBJ1-1; no definite D call. CDR1 and CDR2 (germline): SGHRS, YFSETQ. Trimming stripped 4 bases from V and 0 bases from J, with 10 bases between. CDR3 size: 14 residues. CDR3 in amino acids: CASSSYGMNTEAFF. CDR3 bases: TGCGCCAGCAGCAGTTATGGGATGAACACTGAAGCTTTCTTT.

This clonotype has a count of ten or more. The V gene is TRBV7-9, the J gene TRBJ1-5, with a weak D call TRBD1 (5 bases). From germline, CDR1 is SEHNR and CDR2 FQNEAQ (reference sequence). V dropped 3 bases and J dropped 5 bases, with 11 bases sitting between them. The length of the CDR3 is 14 residues. CDR3 region: CASSFGGGDQPQHF. CDR3 sequence (DNA): TGTGCCAGCAGCTTCGGGGGTGGGGATCAGCCCCAGCATTTT.

The chain joins TRBV6-6 to TRBJ2-3; D unresolved. CDR1 and CDR2 from the germline V gene are MNHNY and SVGAGI (reference sequence). This CDR3 is built from 14 residues. V lost 2 bases and J lost 5, with 11 bases in between. The CDR3: CASSYRTLRDTQYF. The CDR3 DNA follows: TGTGCCAGCAGTTACCGTACCCTAAGAGATACGCAGTATTTT.

In the case of this clonotype: A much more abundant neighbour one base away suggests this may be a read error. The chain combines TRBV7-2 with TRBJ1-1, with D possibly being TRBD1 (5 bases). This CDR3 is built from 16 residues. The germline CDR1 and CDR2 sequences are SGHTA and FQGNSA. CDR3 in amino acids: CASSLGSGRVSTEASF. CDR3 DNA sequence: TGTGCCAGCAGCTTAGGGTCCGGCAGGGTGAGCACTGAAGCTTCCTTT.

This chain connects TRBV11-2 to TRBJ2-3; 7 bases map to TRBD1. The germline V gene has CDR1 SGHAT and CDR2 FQNNGV. CDR3 size: 14 residues. V shed 5 bases, J shed 4 bases, and the junction held 6 bases outside the gene matches. CDR3 DNA sequence: TGTGCCAGCAGCCCACAGGGGTGGGCAGATACGCAGTATTTT. Translation: CASSPQGWADTQYF.

Remarks on this clonotype: Germline is not matched at one junction end, which may reflect a read error. V usage is TRBV20-1 and J usage is TRBJ1-6, with 9 bases matching TRBD1. The CDR3 runs 14 residues. Germline loops: CDR1 DFQATT, CDR2 SNEGSKA (reference sequence). This CDR3 is CSAHKNDRGSRLHF. The CDR3 nucleotides are TGCAGTGCGCACAAAAACGACAGGGGGTCACGCCTCCACTTT.

Note on this clonotype: A much larger clone differs by one base, so this may be a read error. V is TRBV28 and J is TRBJ2-3, with D perhaps TRBD1 or TRBD2 (7 bases each). Germline CDR1 and CDR2: MDHEN and SYDVKM. CDR3 length: 16 amino acids. The CDR3 nucleotides read TGTGCCAGCAGCCTTTGGGGAACAGGGGAGGGAGATACGCAGTGTTTT. Protein: CASSLWGTGEGDTQCF.